The 9 T cell receptor beta chains listed next were all sequenced from one sample in a study of shared clonotypes between healthy human individuals. Clones were sequenced by immunoSEQ multiplex PCR, and TCRdb holds only the in-frame ones, with some missing. The sample gives roughly 2.1 million clones, under 95% of which show up once; 1.5% to 2% is in the top ten. CD8 cells classed as naive were CD45RO-negative and positively selected for CCR7, excluding terminally differentiated effector memory CD45RA+ cells. The sequenced sample was naive CD8+ T cells from PBMCs. These receptors all stem from a man in his late teens or twenties in good health. Some clones in this sample may be carry-over from other donors' samples.

The chain recombines TRBV4-1 with TRBJ2-3; D tentatively fits TRBD1 or TRBD2 (5 bases each). Trimming stripped 0 bases from V and 0 bases from J, with 10 bases between. The CDR3 sequence is 16 residues long. The germline CDR1 and CDR2 sequences are MGHRA and YSYEKL. CDR3 in amino acids: CASSQDTGRSTDTQYF. In DNA form, the CDR3 reads TGCGCCAGCAGCCAAGACACGGGGCGAAGCACAGATACGCAGTATTTT.

The chain links TRBV28 to TRBJ2-1, with TRBD2 matching over 7 bases. The V gene's germline CDR1 is MDHEN and CDR2 SYDVKM. The CDR3 length is 14 residues. V lost 6 bases, J lost 5 bases, and 7 bases stayed unmatched. CDR3 in amino acids: CASRPRTRDNEQFF. The CDR3 DNA sequence: TGTGCCAGCAGGCCCCGGACTAGGGACAATGAGCAGTTCTTC. Combining the CDR3 with reference TRBV28 and TRBJ2-1 gives the whole variable domain DVKVTQSSRYLVKRTGEKVFLECVQDMDHENMFWYRQDPGLGLRLIYFSYDVKMKEKGDIPEGYSVSREKKERFSLILESASTNQTSMYLCASRPRTRDNEQFFGPGTRLTVL.

This clone was observed once. The chain combines TRBV10-2 with TRBJ2-7, with a tentative D call TRBD1 (6 bases). Trimming took 3 bases from V and 5 from J, leaving 14 bases between them. The CDR3 sequence is 14 residues long. The V gene's germline CDR1 is WSHSY and CDR2 SAAADI. The chain's CDR3 is CASSEYRVMDEQYF. CDR3 DNA sequence: TGCGCCAGCAGTGAATACAGGGTAATGGACGAGCAGTACTTC.

J is TRBJ2-7 and V is TRBV7-9, with TRBD1 as a possible D gene (6 bases). Trimming pared 6 bases from V and 5 bases from J, leaving 14 bases between. The CDR3 is 13 residues long. Germline V gene sequence: CDR1 SEHNR, CDR2 FQNEAQ (reference sequence). Here the CDR3 reads CASSPAGANEQYF. The DNA of the CDR3 is TGTGCCAGCAGTCCGGCAGGGGCCAACGAGCAGTACTTC.

This chain joins TRBV6-5 and TRBJ2-7; tentative D call: TRBD2 (5 bases). This CDR3 region has 15 residues. Germline V gives CDR1 MNHEY, CDR2 SVGAGI. With 6 bases removed from V and 4 bases from J, the gap between germline ends came to 19 bases. CDR3 residues: CASRLGGLLAYEQYF. CDR3 DNA sequence: TGTGCCAGCAGGCTAGGAGGTCTTCTTGCTTACGAGCAGTACTTC.

The rearrangement joins TRBV7-8 to TRBJ2-5; D is undetermined. V gave up 7 bases and J gave up 1 base, with 10 bases separating them. The CDR3 runs 13 residues. Per germline, CDR1 SGHVS and CDR2 FQNEAQ. The CDR3 nucleotides read TGTGCCAGCACCCAAGCCTTCCAAGAGACCCAGTACTTC. This gives the protein CASTQAFQETQYF.

V usage is TRBV19 and J usage is TRBJ2-1, with 7 positions matching TRBD2. V shed 3 bases, J shed 7 bases, and the junction held 9 bases outside the gene matches. This CDR3 comprises 15 residues. The germline CDR1 and CDR2 sequences are LNHDA and SQIVND (reference sequence). CDR3 in amino acids: CASSISSWGGNEQFF. CDR3 coding DNA: TGTGCCAGTAGTATTAGCTCCTGGGGGGGTAATGAGCAGTTCTTC.

The chain carries TRBV19 and TRBJ2-7; TRBD1 aligns across 7 bases. The trim removed 5 bases at V and 2 bases at J, leaving 6 bases unmatched. Looked up from germline, CDR1 is LNHDA and CDR2 is SQIVND (reference sequence). There are 14 residues in the CDR3. The CDR3 DNA follows: TGTGCCAGTAGTGGGACAGAAAGAACCTACGAGCAGTACTTC. Amino acid sequence: CASSGTERTYEQYF. The full variable domain, rest sourced from reference TRBV19 and TRBJ2-7, is DGGITQSPKYLFRKEGQNVTLSCEQNLNHDAMYWYRQDPGQGLRLIYYSQIVNDFQKGDIAEGYSVSREKKESFPLTVTSAQKNPTAFYLCASSGTERTYEQYFGPGTRLTVT.

The rearrangement links TRBV5-5 to TRBJ1-1; 8 bases map to TRBD1. The germline V gene encodes CDR1 SGHKS and CDR2 YYEKEE (reference sequence). J was trimmed by 8 bases and V by 0 bases; bases with no gene match: 3. The CDR3 has 13 amino acids. CDR3 region: CASSLAQGAEAFF. CDR3 DNA: TGTGCCAGCAGCTTGGCCCAGGGGGCAGAAGCTTTCTTT.